Each of the 14 T cell receptor beta chains below was sequenced from the same sample in a study of Tregs in tolerant kidney transplant recipients. TCRdb keeps only in-frame clones here, not all; method: immunoSEQ multiplex PCR. The sample lists 60,000 or so clones, 70% to 90% occurring once. This material consisted of Tregs from blood, taken before the transplant. The origin of the receptors is a human donor who received a combined kidney and bone marrow transplant.

The chain uses TRBV11-2 and TRBJ1-1, with no clear D. CDR1 and CDR2 (germline): SGHAT, FQNNGV. This CDR3 has 15 residues. Trimming cost V 1 base and J 4 bases, with 13 bases left between them. CDR3 region: CASSLALGFFTEAFF. The DNA of the CDR3 is TGTGCCAGCAGCTTAGCCTTGGGGTTTTTCACTGAAGCTTTCTTT.

The chain combines TRBV4-1 with TRBJ1-2; D may be TRBD1 (6 bases). The CDR3 has 13 residues. The V gene lost 2 bases and the J gene lost 2 bases, with 6 bases spanning the gap. Per the germline V gene, CDR1 is MGHRA and CDR2 is YSYEKL. The CDR3 spells CASSQQGNYGYTF. The CDR3 bases are TGCGCCAGCAGCCAACAGGGGAACTATGGCTACACCTTC.

The chain couples TRBV25-1 to TRBJ2-7; no clear D gene. CDR1 MGHDK and CDR2 SYGVNS come from the germline V gene. Trimming removed 9 bases at V and 3 bases at J, with 18 bases between. The CDR3 length is 14 residues. The CDR3 reads CARKVWRCCYEQYF. Written as DNA, the CDR3 is TGTGCCAGAAAGGTCTGGCGCTGTTGCTACGAGCAGTACTTC.

The V and J genes are TRBV28 and TRBJ1-1; D unresolved. The CDR3 runs to 15 residues. Per the germline V gene, CDR1 is MDHEN and CDR2 is SYDVKM. With 1 base removed from V and 7 bases from J, the gap between germline ends came to 16 bases. The CDR3 bases are TGTGCCAGCAGTTTATCCGGGCTAGGTGGGGTTGAAGCTTTCTTT. This translates into CASSLSGLGGVEAFF.

This clone was found a few times. The chain has TRBV29-1 and TRBJ2-6; D gene uncertain. Trimming left V 6 bases short and J 2 bases short, with 11 bases between. This CDR3 has 14 amino acids. From germline, CDR1 is SQVTM and CDR2 ANQGSEA. DNA for the CDR3: TGCAGCGTGGGGTGGAGTGCTGGGGCCAACGTCCTGACTTTC. This gives the protein CSVGWSAGANVLTF.

The chain employs TRBV30 and TRBJ2-1; 9 nucleotides line up with TRBD2. The CDR3 consists of 15 residues. V lost 0 bases, J lost 6 bases, and 6 bases stayed unmatched. Germline V CDR1 and CDR2: GTSNPN, SVGIG (reference sequence). CDR3 loop: CAWSVMRLAVNEQFF. CDR3 in DNA: TGTGCCTGGAGTGTAATGAGACTAGCGGTCAATGAGCAGTTCTTC. Full variable domain (remainder filled in from reference TRBV30 and TRBJ2-1): SQTIHQWPATLVQPVGSPLSLECTVEGTSNPNLYWYRQAAGRGLQLLFYSVGIGQISSEVPQNLSASRPQDRQFILSSKKLLLSDSGFYLCAWSVMRLAVNEQFFGPGTRLTVL.

The chain couples TRBV4-2 to TRBJ1-2, with D hard to call. Trimming cost V 0 bases and J 3 bases, with 14 bases left between them. Germline CDR1 reads LGHNA; CDR2 reads YNFKEQ. The length of the CDR3 is 16 residues. DNA of the CDR3: TGTGCCAGCAGCCAAGATCGTGCCTCCAGCGACTATGGCTACACCTTC. Its translation: CASSQDRASSDYGYTF.

J is TRBJ2-3 and V is TRBV18, with D unresolved. CDR1 is KGHSH, CDR2 LQKENI, per germline. The CDR3 length is 13 residues. V was cut by 2 bases and J by 4 bases, with 7 bases left in between. The CDR3 loop reads CASSPRASDTQYF. DNA for the CDR3: TGTGCCAGCTCACCAAGGGCGTCAGATACGCAGTATTTT.

The chain carries TRBV7-7 and TRBJ2-1; TRBD1 might be the D (6 bases). CDR3 size: 15 residues. Germline values: CDR1 SSHAT, CDR2 FNYEAQ (reference sequence). Trimming removed 5 bases from V and 0 bases from J, with 11 bases in between. The CDR3 DNA reads as TGTGCCAGCAGCCGAGGACAGAGCTCCTACAATGAGCAGTTCTTC. This translates into CASSRGQSSYNEQFF.

The rearrangement joins TRBV18 to TRBJ1-1, with 7 bases lining up with TRBD1. CDR3 length: 15 amino acids. Trimming at V came to 3 bases and at J to 4 bases, leaving 8 bases not matched to a gene. From germline, CDR1 is KGHSH and CDR2 LQKENI. CDR3 in DNA: TGTGCCAGCTCACCTCGTCAGGGGGGAGGCACTGAAGCTTTCTTT. This sequence encodes CASSPRQGGGTEAFF.

The chain is built from TRBV19 and TRBJ2-3; maybe TRBD1 (6 bases). The germline V gene encodes CDR1 LNHDA and CDR2 SQIVND (reference sequence). The length of the CDR3 is 16 residues. Trimming removed 6 bases from V and 2 bases from J, with 18 bases in between. CDR3 in DNA: TGTGCCAGTAGACCCCCGGGACATCGGGACACAGATACGCAGTATTTT. Amino acids: CASRPPGHRDTDTQYF.

This clone was observed a single time. The same CDR3 is also encoded by other DNA sequences in this sample. This chain uses TRBV19 with TRBJ1-5; no clear D. The CDR3 is 16 amino acids. Trimming cost V 7 bases and J 0 bases, with 16 bases left between them. Germline V gene lookup returns CDR1 LNHDA and CDR2 SQIVND (reference sequence). CDR3 amino acids: CASTPRRQSSNQPQHF. Written as DNA, the CDR3 is TGTGCCAGTACCCCCAGAAGGCAGAGTAGCAATCAGCCCCAGCATTTT.

The chain links TRBV11-2 to TRBJ2-5; D call uncertain. TRBJ2-7 explains the end of the DNA better; the J call may be wrong. This CDR3 is 13 amino acids long. Per germline, CDR1 SGHAT and CDR2 FQNNGV. CDR3 nucleotide sequence: TGTGCCAGCAGCTCGCTACGCTTCGACGAGCAGTACTTC. Its translation is CASSSLRFDEQYF.

The V gene is TRBV6-1, the J gene TRBJ1-1; TRBD1 aligns across 10 bases. V lost 6 bases, J lost 7 bases, and 8 bases stayed unmatched. This CDR3 comprises 14 residues. Germline V gives CDR1 MNHNS, CDR2 SASEGT. The CDR3 bases are TGTGCCAGCAGCCCCGGGACAGGGGTCCATGAAGCTTTCTTT. Encoded protein: CASSPGTGVHEAFF.